The clone carrying this TCR beta chain showed up just a few times. Antigen unknown. This record comes from a study of CD8 T cells in ankylosing spondylitis. Germline assignment: CDR1 SGHRS and CDR2 YFSETQ. The length of the CDR3 is 15 residues. The germline V and J ends were trimmed by 0 bases and 2 bases, with 12 bases remaining between them. With molecular barcodes, quantitative 5'-RACE was used to make the TCR beta libraries. TCRdb itself ran the 5' RACE reads through MiXCR, one entry per CDR3 protein. The table lists roughly 35,000 distinct CDR3 sequences, roughly 9.6% of them singletons. Findings and caveats of the study: Disease-associated clones were reportedly significantly overrepresented in matched ankylosing spondylitis synovial fluid. Earlier authors reported some of these motif variants in reactive arthritis synovial fluid and blood.

This TCR derives from a male donor with ankylosing spondylitis. The source material was synovial fluid, either unsorted or a sorted T cell fraction (not recorded which). The V call is TRBV5-1, the J call TRBJ2-7; the D call may be TRBD1 or TRBD2 (5 bases each). This CDR3 reads CASSLDGTVAYEQYF. CDR3 sequence (DNA): TGCGCCAGCAGCTTGGACGGGACGGTTGCCTACGAGCAGTACTTC.